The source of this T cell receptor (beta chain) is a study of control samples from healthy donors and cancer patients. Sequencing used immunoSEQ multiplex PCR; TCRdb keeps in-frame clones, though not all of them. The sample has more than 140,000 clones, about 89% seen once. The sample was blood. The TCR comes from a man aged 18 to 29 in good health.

The CDR3 here is CASSEKGPRYIETQYF. Here the CDR3 DNA reads TGTGCCAGTAGTGAAAAGGGGCCCCGGTATATAGAGACCCAGTACTTC. The chain recombines TRBV19 with TRBJ2-5, with TRBD1 as a possible D gene (5 bases). V lost 5 bases and J 4 bases, leaving 20 bases between the germline ends. The germline V gene has CDR1 LNHDA and CDR2 SQIVND (reference sequence). The CDR3 length is 16 residues.